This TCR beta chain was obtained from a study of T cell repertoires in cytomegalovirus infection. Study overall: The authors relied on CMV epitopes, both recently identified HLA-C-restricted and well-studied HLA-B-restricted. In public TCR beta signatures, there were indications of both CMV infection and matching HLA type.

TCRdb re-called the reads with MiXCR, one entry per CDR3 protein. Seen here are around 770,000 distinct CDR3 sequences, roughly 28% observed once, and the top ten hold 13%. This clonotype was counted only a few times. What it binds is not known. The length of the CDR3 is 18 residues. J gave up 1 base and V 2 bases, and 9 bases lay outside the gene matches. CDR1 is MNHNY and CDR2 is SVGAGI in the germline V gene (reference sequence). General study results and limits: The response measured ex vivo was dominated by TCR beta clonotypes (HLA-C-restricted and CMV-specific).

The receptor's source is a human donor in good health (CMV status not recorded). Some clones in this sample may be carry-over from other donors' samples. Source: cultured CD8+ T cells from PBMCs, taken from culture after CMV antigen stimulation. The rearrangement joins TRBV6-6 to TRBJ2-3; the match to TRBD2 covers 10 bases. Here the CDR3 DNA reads TGTGCCAGCAGTTACGCCCAGCGGGGGGGCCGAGGCACAGATACGCAGTATTTT. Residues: CASSYAQRGGRGTDTQYF.